Listed below are T cell receptor beta chains from one sample, sequenced in a study of T cells in Graves' hyperthyroidism and ophthalmopathy. TCRdb processed the multiplex PCR reads anew with MiXCR; each CDR3 protein has one entry. The table includes over 300,000 distinct CDR3 sequences, more than 11% detected once. Sample: blood. All receptors derive from a woman aged 55 to 70 with Graves' hyperthyroidism. CDR3s include the opening cysteine and the closing phenylalanine or tryptophan. A D gene is named only where the DNA matches it firmly. Expanded clones get a size class; other rows say once, few or many, or leave the size out.

J gene,D gene,clone size,V gene,CDR3 protein,CDR3 DNA
TRBJ2-1,NA,many,TRBV7-9,CASSLAIANNEQFF,TGTGCCAGCAGCTTAGCGATAGCTAACAATGAGCAGTTCTTC
TRBJ1-1,TRBD1,many,TRBV6-1,CASSKGTGGGDTEAFF,TGTGCCAGCAGTAAAGGGACAGGGGGAGGGGACACTGAAGCTTTCTTT
TRBJ2-1,NA,many,TRBV5-1,CASSLAELSSYNEQFF,TGCGCCAGCAGCTTGGCGGAGTTGAGCTCCTACAATGAGCAGTTCTTC
TRBJ2-1,TRBD2,many,TRBV6-5,CASSYLAREGFNEQFF,TGTGCCAGCAGTTACTTGGCGCGGGAGGGATTCAATGAGCAGTTCTTC
TRBJ2-7,NA,NA,TRBV7-2,CASSLFQDSSYEQYF,TGTGCCAGCAGCTTATTCCAGGACAGCTCCTACGAGCAGTACTTC
TRBJ2-1,NA,many,TRBV7-3,CASSLYGGEQFF,TGTGCCAGCAGCTTATACGGGGGTGAGCAGTTCTTC
TRBJ2-7,NA,NA,TRBV20-1,CSARSPPSYEQYF,TGCAGTGCTAGGAGCCCTCCCTCCTACGAGCAGTACTTC
TRBJ2-3,NA,few,TRBV4-1,CASSQEAGGGRGGDTQYF,TGCGCCAGCAGCCAAGAGGCGGGTGGCGGGAGAGGGGGAGATACGCAGTATTTT
TRBJ2-7,NA,many,TRBV12-3/TRBV12-4,CASSLAPGYEQYF,TGTGCCAGCAGTTTGGCTCCGGGCTACGAGCAGTACTTC
TRBJ2-7,TRBD1,many,TRBV5-1,CASSPPTGTYEQYF,TGCGCCAGCAGCCCACCGACAGGGACCTACGAGCAGTACTTC
TRBJ1-1,NA,many,TRBV2,CASTMDTEAFF,TGTGCCAGCACCATGGACACTGAAGCTTTCTTT
TRBJ2-7,TRBD2,NA,TRBV5-1,CASSWFGGGRYEQYF,TGCGCCAGCAGCTGGTTCGGGGGGGGGCGCTACGAGCAGTACTTC
TRBJ2-3,NA,few,TRBV12-3/TRBV12-4,CASSLSRVLRDTQYF,TGTGCCAGCAGTTTATCGCGAGTGCTAAGGGATACGCAGTATTTT
TRBJ2-2,NA,few,TRBV3-1,CASSPLTATNTGELFF,TGTGCCAGCAGCCCGTTGACAGCGACGAACACCGGGGAGCTGTTTTTT
TRBJ1-2,NA,NA,TRBV27,CASSFGAGNGYTF,TGTGCCAGCAGTTTCGGGGCGGGGAATGGCTACACCTTC
TRBJ2-3,NA,many,TRBV18,CASSPGTPDTDTQYF,TGTGCCAGCTCACCAGGGACACCCGACACAGATACGCAGTATTTT
TRBJ2-3,NA,many,TRBV7-9,CASSLGPLGSTDTQYF,TGTGCCAGCAGCTTAGGGCCACTAGGGAGCACAGATACGCAGTATTTT
TRBJ2-1,TRBD2,many,TRBV3-1,CASSQEVPSGIENEQFF,TGTGCCAGCAGCCAAGAGGTTCCTAGCGGGATAGAAAATGAGCAGTTCTTC
TRBJ2-7,NA,few,TRBV28,CASRTGTTSYEQYF,TGTGCCAGCAGGACCGGGACAACCTCCTACGAGCAGTACTTC
TRBJ2-3,NA,many,TRBV9,CASSVGHTSTDTQYF,TGTGCCAGCAGCGTAGGACACACTAGCACAGATACGCAGTATTTT
TRBJ2-1,NA,NA,TRBV7-3,CASSLTRDSDNEQFF,TGTGCCAGCAGCTTAACTCGTGATTCAGACAATGAGCAGTTCTTC
TRBJ2-1,TRBD1,few,TRBV19,CASKTGSSYNEQFF,TGTGCCAGTAAGACAGGGTCCTCCTACAATGAGCAGTTCTTC
TRBJ2-7,TRBD2,many,TRBV10-3,CASQLERGEGEQYF,TGTGCCTCCCAGCTGGAACGGGGGGAGGGCGAGCAGTACTTC
TRBJ2-4,NA,NA,TRBV11-1,CASSLDGPGAKNIQYF,TGTGCCAGCAGCTTAGATGGCCCGGGGGCCAAAAACATTCAGTACTTC